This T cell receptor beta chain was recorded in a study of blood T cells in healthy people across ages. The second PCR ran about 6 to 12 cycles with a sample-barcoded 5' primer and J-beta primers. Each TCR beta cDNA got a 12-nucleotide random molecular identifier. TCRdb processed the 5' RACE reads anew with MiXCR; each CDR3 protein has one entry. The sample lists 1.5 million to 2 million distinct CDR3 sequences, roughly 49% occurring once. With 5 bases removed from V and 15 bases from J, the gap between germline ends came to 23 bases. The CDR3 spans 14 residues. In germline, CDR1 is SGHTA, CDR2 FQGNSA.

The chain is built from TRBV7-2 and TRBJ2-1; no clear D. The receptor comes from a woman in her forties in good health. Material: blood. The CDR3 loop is CASSVGVPASNWFF. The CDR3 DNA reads TGTGCCAGCAGCGTGGGTGTCCCAGCGTCAAACTGGTTCTTC.